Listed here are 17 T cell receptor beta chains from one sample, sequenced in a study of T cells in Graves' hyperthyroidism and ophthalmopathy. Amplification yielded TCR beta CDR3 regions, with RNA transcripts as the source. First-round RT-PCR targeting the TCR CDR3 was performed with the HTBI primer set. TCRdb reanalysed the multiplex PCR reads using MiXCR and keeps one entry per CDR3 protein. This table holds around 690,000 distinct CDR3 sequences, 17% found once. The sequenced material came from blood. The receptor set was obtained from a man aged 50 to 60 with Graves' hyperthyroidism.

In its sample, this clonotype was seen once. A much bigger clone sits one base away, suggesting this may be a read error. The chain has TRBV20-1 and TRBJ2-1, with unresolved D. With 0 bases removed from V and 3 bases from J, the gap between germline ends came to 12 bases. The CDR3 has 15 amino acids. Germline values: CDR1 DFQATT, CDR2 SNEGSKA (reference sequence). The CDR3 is CSARDPVDYYNEQFF. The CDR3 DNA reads TGCAGTGCTAGAGATCCAGTCGATTACTACAATGAGCAGTTCTTC.

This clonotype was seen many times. The DNA of the CDR3 is TGTGCCAGCAGGGAGGGACATACAGATACGCAGTATTTT. Its translation: CASREGHTDTQYF. The chain is built from TRBV28 and TRBJ2-3, with D perhaps TRBD1 or TRBD2 (6 bases each). Germline CDR1 reads MDHEN; CDR2 reads SYDVKM. The germline V and J ends were trimmed by 6 bases and 3 bases, with 10 bases remaining between them. This CDR3 contains 13 residues.

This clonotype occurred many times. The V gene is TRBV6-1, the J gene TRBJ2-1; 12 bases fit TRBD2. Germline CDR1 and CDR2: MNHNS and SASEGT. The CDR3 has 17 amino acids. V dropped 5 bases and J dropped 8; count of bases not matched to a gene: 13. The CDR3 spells CASSSQTGTSGFHEQFF. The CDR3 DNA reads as TGTGCCAGCAGTTCCCAAACCGGGACTAGCGGGTTTCATGAGCAGTTCTTC.

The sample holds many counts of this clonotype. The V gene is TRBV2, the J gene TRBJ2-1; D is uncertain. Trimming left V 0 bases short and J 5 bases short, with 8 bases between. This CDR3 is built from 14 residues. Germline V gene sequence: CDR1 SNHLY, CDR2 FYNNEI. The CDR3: CASSEARINNEQFF. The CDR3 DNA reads TGTGCCAGCAGTGAAGCAAGGATTAACAATGAGCAGTTCTTC.

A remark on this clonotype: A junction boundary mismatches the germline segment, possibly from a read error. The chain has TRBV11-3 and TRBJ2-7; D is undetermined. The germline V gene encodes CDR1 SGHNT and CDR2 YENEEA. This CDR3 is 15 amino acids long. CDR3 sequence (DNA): TGTGCCAGCGGCTTGGGTCGGGTTAGCTCCTACGAGCAGTACTTC. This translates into CASGLGRVSSYEQYF. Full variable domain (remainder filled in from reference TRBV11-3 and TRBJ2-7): EAGVVQSPRYKIIEKKQPVAFWCNPISGHNTLYWYLQNLGQGPELLIRYENEEAVDDSQLPKDRFSAERLKGVDSTLKIQPAELGDSAVYLCASGLGRVSSYEQYFGPGTRLTVT.

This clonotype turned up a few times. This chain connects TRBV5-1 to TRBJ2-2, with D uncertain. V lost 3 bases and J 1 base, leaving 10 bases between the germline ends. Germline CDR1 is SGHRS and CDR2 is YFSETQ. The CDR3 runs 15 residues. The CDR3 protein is CASSSGNRNTGELFF. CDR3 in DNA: TGCGCCAGCAGCTCCGGAAATAGGAACACCGGGGAGCTGTTTTTT.

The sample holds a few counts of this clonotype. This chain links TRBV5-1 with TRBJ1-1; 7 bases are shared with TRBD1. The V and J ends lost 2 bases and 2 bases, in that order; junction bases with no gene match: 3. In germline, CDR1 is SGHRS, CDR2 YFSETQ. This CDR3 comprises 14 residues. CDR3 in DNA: TGCGCCAGCAGCTTCGGACAGGTTAACACTGAAGCTTTCTTT. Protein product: CASSFGQVNTEAFF.

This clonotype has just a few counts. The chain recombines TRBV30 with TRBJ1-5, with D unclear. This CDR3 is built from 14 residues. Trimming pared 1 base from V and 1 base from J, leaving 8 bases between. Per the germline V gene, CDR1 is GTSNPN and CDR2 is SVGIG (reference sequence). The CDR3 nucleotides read TGTGCCTGGAGTGGACCGACGAGCAATCAGCCCCAGCATTTT. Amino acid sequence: CAWSGPTSNQPQHF.

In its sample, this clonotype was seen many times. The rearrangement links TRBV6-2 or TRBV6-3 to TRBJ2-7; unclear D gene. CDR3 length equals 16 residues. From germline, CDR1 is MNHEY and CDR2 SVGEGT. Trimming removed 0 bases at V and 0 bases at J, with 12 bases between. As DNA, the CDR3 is TGTGCCAGCAGTTACTCATCCCTTACCCCCTCCTACGAGCAGTACTTC. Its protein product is CASSYSSLTPSYEQYF.

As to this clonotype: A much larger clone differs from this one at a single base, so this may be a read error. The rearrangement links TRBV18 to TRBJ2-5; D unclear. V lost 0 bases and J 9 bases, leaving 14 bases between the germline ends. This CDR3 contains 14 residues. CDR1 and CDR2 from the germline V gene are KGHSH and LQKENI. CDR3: CASSPPAGREAQYF. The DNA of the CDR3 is TGTGCCAGCTCACCACCAGCAGGCCGCGAGGCCCAGTACTTC.

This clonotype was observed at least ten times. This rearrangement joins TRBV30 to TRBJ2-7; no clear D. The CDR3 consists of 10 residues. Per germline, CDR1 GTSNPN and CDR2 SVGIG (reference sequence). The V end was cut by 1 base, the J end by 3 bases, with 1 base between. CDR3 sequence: CAWSDYEQYF. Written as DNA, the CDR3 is TGTGCCTGGAGTGACTACGAGCAGTACTTC.

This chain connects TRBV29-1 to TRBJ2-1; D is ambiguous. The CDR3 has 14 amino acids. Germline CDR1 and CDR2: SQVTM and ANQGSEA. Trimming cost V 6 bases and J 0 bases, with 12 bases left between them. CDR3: CSVPSLPSYNEQFF. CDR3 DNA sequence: TGCAGCGTGCCCTCGCTGCCCTCCTACAATGAGCAGTTCTTC.

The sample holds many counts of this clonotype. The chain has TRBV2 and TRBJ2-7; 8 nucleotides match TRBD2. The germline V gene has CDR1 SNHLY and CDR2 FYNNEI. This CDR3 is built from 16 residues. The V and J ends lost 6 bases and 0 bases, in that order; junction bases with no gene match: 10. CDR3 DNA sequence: TGTGCCAGCAGAGCAAGTGAGCGGGAGAACTCCTACGAGCAGTACTTC. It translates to CASRASERENSYEQYF.

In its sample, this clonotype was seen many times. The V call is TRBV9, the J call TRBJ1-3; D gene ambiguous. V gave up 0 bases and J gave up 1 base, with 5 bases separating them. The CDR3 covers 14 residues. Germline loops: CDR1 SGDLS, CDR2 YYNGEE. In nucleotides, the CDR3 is TGTGCCAGCAGCGTAGACTGGTCTGGAAACACCATATATTTT. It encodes CASSVDWSGNTIYF.

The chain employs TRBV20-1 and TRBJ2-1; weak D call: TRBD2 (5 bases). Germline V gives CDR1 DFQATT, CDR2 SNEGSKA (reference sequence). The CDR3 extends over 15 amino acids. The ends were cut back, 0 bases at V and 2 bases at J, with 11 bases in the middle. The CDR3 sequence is CSARDPADAYNEQFF. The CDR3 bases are TGCAGTGCTAGAGATCCAGCGGATGCCTACAATGAGCAGTTCTTC.

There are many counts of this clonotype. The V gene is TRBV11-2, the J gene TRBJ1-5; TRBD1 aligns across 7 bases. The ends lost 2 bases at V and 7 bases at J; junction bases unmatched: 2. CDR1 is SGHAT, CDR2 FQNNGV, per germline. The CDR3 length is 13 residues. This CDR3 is CASSLTQGQPQHF. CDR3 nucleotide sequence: TGTGCCAGCAGCTTAACACAGGGGCAGCCCCAGCATTTT.

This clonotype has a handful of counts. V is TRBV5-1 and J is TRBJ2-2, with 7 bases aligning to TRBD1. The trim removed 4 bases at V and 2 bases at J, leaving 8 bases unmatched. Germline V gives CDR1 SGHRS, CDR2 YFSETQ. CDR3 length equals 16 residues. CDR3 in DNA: TGCGCCAGCAGCCCGGGGACAGCTTATAACACCGGGGAGCTGTTTTTT. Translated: CASSPGTAYNTGELFF. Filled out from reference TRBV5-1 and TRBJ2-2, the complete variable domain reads KAGVTQTPRYLIKTRGQQVTLSCSPISGHRSVSWYQQTPGQGLQFLFEYFSETQRNKGNFPGRFSGRQFSNSRSEMNVSTLELGDSALYLCASSPGTAYNTGELFFGEGSRLTVL.